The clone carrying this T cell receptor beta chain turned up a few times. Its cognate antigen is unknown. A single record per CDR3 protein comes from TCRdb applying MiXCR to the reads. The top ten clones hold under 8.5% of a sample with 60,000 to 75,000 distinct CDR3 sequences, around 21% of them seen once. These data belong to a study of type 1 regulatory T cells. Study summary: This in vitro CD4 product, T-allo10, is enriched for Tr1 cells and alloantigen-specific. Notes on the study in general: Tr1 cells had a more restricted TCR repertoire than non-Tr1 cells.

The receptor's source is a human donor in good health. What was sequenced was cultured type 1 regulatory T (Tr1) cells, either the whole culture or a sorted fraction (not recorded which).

The CDR3: CASWNNYEQYF. CDR3 sequence (DNA): TGTGCCAGCTGGAATAACTACGAGCAGTACTTC. The chain has TRBV28 and TRBJ2-7; no definite D call. Trimming stripped 8 bases from V and 3 bases from J, with 8 bases between. The germline V gene encodes CDR1 MDHEN and CDR2 SYDVKM. The length of the CDR3 is 11 residues.